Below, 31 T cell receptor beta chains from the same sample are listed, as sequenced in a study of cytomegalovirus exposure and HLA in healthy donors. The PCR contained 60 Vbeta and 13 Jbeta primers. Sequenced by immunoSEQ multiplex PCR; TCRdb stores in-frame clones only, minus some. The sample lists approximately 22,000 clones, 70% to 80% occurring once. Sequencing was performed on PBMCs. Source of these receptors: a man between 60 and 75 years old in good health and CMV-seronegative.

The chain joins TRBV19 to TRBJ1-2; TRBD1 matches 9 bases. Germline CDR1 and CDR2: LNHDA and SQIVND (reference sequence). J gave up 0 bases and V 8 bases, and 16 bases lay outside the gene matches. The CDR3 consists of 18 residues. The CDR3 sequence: CASSSRTGALFTNYGYTF. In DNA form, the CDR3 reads TGTGCCAGTTCCTCTCGGACAGGGGCACTATTTACTAACTATGGCTACACCTTC.

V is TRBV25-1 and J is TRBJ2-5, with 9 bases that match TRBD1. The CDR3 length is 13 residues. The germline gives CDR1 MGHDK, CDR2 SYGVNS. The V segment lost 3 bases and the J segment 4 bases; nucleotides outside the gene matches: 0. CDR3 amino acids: CASSETGGETQYF. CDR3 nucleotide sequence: TGTGCCAGCAGTGAGACAGGGGGAGAGACCCAGTACTTC. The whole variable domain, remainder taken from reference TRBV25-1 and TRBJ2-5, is EADIYQTPRYLVIGTGKKITLECSQTMGHDKMYWYQQDPGMELHLIHYSYGVNSTEKGDLSSESTVSRIRTEHFPLTLESARPSHTSQYLCASSETGGETQYFGPGTRLLVL.

Written as DNA, the CDR3 is TGTGCCACCTCGACGAGGGCGCGGGAGCAGTTCTTC. Amino acids: CATSTRAREQFF. This chain connects TRBV19 to TRBJ2-1, with D possibly TRBD2 on 5 matching bases. The CDR3 extends over 12 amino acids. Germline V lookup: CDR1 LNHDA, CDR2 SQIVND (reference sequence). The V end was cut by 10 bases, the J end by 10 bases, with 17 bases between.

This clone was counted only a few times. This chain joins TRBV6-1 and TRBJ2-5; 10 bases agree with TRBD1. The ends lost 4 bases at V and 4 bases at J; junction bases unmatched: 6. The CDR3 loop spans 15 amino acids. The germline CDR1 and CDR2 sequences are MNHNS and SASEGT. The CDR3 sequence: CASSGSGQGGETQYF. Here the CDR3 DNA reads TGTGCCAGCAGTGGATCTGGACAGGGGGGAGAGACCCAGTACTTC.

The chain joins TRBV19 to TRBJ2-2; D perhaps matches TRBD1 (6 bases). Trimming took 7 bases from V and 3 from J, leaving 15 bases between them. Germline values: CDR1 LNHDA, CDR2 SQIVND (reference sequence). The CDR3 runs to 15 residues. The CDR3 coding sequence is TGTGCCAGTACCAATGAGGCAGGGGACACCGGGGAGCTGTTTTTT. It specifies CASTNEAGDTGELFF.

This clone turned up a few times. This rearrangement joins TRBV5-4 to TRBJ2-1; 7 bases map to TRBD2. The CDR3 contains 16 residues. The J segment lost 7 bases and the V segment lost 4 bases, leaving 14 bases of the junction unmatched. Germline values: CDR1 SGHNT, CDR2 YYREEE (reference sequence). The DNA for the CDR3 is TGTGCCAGCAGCCTCCCTGGAGCGGGGCCTGGAAATGAGCAGTTCTTC. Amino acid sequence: CASSLPGAGPGNEQFF.

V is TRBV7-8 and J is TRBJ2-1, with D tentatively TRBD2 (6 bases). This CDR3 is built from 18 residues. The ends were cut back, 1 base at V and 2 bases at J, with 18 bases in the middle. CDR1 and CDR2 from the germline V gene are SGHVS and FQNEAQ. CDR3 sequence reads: CASSLGGWVGGTYNEQFF. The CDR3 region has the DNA TGTGCCAGCAGCTTAGGGGGATGGGTGGGAGGAACCTACAATGAGCAGTTCTTC.

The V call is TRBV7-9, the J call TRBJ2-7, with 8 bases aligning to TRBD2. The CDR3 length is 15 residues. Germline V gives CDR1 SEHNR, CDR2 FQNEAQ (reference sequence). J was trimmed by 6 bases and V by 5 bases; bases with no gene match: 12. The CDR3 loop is CASSPESGGGPEQYF. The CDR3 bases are TGTGCCAGCAGCCCAGAAAGCGGGGGAGGGCCCGAGCAGTACTTC.

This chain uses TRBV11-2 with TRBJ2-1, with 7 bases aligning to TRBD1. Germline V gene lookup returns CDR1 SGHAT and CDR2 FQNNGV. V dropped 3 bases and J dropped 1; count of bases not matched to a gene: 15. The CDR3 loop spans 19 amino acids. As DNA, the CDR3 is TGTGCCAGCAGCTTGAGAACCACGACAGGGCTAGGGTCCTACAATGAGCAGTTCTTC. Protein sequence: CASSLRTTTGLGSYNEQFF.

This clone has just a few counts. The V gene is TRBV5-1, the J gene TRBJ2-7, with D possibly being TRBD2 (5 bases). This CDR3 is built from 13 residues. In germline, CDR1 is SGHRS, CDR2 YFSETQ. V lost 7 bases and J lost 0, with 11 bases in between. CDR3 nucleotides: TGCGCCAGCGGCGCGGGCACCTCCTACGAGCAGTACTTC. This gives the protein CASGAGTSYEQYF.

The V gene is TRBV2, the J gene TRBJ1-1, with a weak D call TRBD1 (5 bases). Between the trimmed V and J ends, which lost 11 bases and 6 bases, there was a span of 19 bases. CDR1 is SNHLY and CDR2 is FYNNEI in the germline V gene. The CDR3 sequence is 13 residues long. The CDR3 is CARRGTAGSEAFF. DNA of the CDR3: TGTGCCCGGCGGGGCACAGCTGGATCTGAAGCTTTCTTT. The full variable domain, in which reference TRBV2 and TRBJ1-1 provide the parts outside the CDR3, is EPEVTQTPSHQVTQMGQEVILRCVPISNHLYFYWYRQILGQKVEFLVSFYNNEISEKSEIFDDQFSVERPDGSNFTLKIRSTKLEDSAMYFCARRGTAGSEAFFGQGTRLTVV.

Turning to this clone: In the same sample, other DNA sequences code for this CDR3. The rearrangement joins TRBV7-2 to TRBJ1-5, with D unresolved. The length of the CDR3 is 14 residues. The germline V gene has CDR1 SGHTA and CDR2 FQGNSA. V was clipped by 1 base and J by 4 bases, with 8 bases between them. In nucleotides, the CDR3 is TGTGCCAGCAGCTTAGGGAACAGAAATCAGCCCCAGCATTTT. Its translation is CASSLGNRNQPQHF.

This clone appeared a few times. Here the CDR3 reads CASSRTATVANTEAFF. The CDR3 nucleotides are TGTGCCAGTAGTCGAACCGCGACGGTAGCGAACACTGAAGCTTTCTTT. The gene calls are TRBV19 and TRBJ1-1; no clear D gene. V dropped 5 bases and J dropped 1 base, with 17 bases sitting between them. Germline V gene data show CDR1 as LNHDA and CDR2 as SQIVND (reference sequence). The CDR3 length is 16 residues.

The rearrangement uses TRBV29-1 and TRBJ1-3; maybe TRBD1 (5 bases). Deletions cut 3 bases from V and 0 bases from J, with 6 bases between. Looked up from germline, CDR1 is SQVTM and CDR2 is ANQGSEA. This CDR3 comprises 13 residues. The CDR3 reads CSVEGGSGNTIYF. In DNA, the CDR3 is TGCAGCGTTGAGGGGGGCTCTGGAAACACCATATATTTT. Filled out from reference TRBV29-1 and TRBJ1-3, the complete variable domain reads SAVISQKPSRDICQRGTSLTIQCQVDSQVTMMFWYRQQPGQSLTLIATANQGSEATYESGFVIDKFPISRPNLTFSTLTVSNMSPEDSSIYLCSVEGGSGNTIYFGEGSWLTVV.

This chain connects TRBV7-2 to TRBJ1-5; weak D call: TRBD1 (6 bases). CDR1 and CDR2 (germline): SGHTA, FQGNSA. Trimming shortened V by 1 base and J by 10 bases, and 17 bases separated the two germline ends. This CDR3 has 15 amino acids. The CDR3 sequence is CASSLVQGAISPQHF. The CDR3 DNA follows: TGTGCCAGCAGCTTAGTACAGGGAGCAATCAGCCCCCAGCATTTT. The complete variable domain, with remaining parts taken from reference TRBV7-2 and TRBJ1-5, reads GAGVSQSPSNKVTEKGKDVELRCDPISGHTALYWYRQSLGQGLEFLIYFQGNSAPDKSGLPSDRFSAERTGGSVSTLTIQRTQQEDSAVYLCASSLVQGAISPQHFGDGTRLSIL.

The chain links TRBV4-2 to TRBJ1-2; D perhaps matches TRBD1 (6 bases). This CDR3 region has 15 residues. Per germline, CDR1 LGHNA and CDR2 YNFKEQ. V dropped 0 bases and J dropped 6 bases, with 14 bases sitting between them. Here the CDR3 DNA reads TGTGCCAGCAGCCAAGATCTACAGGGATTTAATGGCTACACCTTC. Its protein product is CASSQDLQGFNGYTF.

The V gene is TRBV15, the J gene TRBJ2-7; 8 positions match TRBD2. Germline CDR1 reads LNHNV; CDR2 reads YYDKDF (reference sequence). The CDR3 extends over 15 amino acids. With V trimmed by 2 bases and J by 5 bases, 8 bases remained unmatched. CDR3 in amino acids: CATSRRTSRSDEQYF. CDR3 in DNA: TGTGCCACCAGCAGACGGACTAGCCGGAGTGACGAGCAGTACTTC.

The CDR3 reads CASSWTSFPGELFF. CDR3 nucleotide sequence: TGTGCCAGCAGCTGGACTTCATTCCCCGGGGAGCTGTTTTTT. The chain carries TRBV7-2 and TRBJ2-2, with D maybe TRBD2 (5 bases). The germline V gene has CDR1 SGHTA and CDR2 FQGNSA. Trimming removed 4 bases at V and 6 bases at J, with 12 bases between. This CDR3 is built from 14 residues.

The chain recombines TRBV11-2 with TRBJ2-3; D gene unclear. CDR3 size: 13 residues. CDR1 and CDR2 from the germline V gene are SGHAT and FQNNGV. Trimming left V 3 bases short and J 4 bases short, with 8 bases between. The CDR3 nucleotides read TGTGCCAGCAGCTTGAATTCGGCAGATACGCAGTATTTT. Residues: CASSLNSADTQYF.

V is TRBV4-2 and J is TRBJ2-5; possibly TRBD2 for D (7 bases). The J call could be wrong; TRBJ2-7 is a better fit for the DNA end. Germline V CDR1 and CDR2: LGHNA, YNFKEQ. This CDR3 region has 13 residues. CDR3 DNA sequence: TGTGCCAGCAGCCGCCCGGGGGGCGGCGAGCAGTACTTC. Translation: CASSRPGGGEQYF.

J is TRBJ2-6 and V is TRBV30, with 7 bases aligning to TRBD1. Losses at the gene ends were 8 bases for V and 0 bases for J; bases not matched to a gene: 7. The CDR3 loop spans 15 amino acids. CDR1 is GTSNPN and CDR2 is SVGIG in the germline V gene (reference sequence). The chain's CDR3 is CAGSGGVSGANVLTF. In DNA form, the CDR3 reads TGTGCCGGGTCAGGGGGTGTCTCTGGGGCCAACGTCCTGACTTTC.

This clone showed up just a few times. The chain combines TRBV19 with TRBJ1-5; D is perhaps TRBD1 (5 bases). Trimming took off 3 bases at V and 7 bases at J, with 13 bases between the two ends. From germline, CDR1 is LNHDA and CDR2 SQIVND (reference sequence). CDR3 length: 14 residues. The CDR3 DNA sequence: TGTGCCAGTAGTATTTGGGGCAGTCGCCAGCCCCAGCATTTT. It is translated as CASSIWGSRQPQHF.

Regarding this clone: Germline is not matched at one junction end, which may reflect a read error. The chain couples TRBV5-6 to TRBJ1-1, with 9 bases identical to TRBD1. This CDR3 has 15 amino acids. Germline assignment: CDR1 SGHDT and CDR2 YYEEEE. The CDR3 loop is CSSSSYRGRITEAFF. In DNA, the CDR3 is TGTTCCAGCAGCAGTTACAGGGGGCGAATCACTGAAGCTTTCTTT. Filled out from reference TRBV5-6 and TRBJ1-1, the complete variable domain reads DAGVTQSPTHLIKTRGQQVTLRCSPKSGHDTVSWYQQALGQGPQFIFQYYEEEERQRGNFPDRFSGHQFPNYSSELNVNALLLGDSALYLCSSSSYRGRITEAFFGQGTRLTVV.

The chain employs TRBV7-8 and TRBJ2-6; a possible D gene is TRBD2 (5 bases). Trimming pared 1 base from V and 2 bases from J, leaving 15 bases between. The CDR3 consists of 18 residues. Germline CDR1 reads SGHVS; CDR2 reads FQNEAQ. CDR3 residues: CASSLVFGPGTGANVLTF. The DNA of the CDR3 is TGTGCCAGCAGCTTAGTGTTTGGTCCGGGGACTGGGGCCAACGTCCTGACTTTC.

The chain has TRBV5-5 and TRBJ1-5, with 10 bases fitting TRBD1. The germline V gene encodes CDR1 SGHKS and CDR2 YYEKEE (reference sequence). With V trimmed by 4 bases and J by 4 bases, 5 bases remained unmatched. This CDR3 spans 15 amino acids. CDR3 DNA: TGTGCCAGCAGCCGGGGACAGGGGACAAATCAGCCCCAGCATTTT. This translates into CASSRGQGTNQPQHF. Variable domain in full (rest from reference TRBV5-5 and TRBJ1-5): DAGVTQSPTHLIKTRGQQVTLRCSPISGHKSVSWYQQVLGQGPQFIFQYYEKEERGRGNFPDRFSARQFPNYSSELNVNALLLGDSALYLCASSRGQGTNQPQHFGDGTRLSIL.

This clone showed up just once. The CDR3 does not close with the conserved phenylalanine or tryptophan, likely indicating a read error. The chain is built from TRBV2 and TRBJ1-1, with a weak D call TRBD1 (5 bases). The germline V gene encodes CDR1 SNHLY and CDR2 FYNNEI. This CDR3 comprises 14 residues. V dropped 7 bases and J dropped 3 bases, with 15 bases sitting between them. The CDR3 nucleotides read TGTGCCAGCACCATCGGAGGGGTACACACTGAAGCTTTCCTT. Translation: CASTIGGVHTEAFL.

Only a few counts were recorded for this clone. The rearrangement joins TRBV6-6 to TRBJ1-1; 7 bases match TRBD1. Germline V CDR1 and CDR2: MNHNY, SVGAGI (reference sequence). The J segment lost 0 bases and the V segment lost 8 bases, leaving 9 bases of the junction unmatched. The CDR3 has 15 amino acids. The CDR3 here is CASGPGQLLNTEAFF. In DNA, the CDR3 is TGTGCCAGCGGGCCGGGACAGCTCTTGAACACTGAAGCTTTCTTT.

The CDR3 DNA sequence: TGTGCCAGCAGATATACTAGCGGGGGGGAGCAGTTCTTC. It codes for CASRYTSGGEQFF. The gene calls are TRBV5-8 and TRBJ2-1, with 12 nucleotides matching TRBD2. Germline V gene data show CDR1 as SGHTS and CDR2 as YDEGEE. Trimming removed 5 bases from V and 10 bases from J; junction bases left unmatched: 4. CDR3 size: 13 residues. Combining the CDR3 with reference TRBV5-8 and TRBJ2-1 gives the whole variable domain EAGVTQSPTHLIKTRGQQATLRCSPISGHTSVYWYQQALGLGLQFLLWYDEGEERNRGNFPPRFSGRQFPNYSSELNVNALELEDSALYLCASRYTSGGEQFFGPGTRLTVL.

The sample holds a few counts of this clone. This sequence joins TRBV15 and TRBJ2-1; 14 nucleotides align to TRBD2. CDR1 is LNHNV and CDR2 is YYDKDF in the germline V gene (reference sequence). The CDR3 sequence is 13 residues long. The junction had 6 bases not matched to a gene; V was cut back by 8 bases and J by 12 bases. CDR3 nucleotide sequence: TGTGCCACCTTGGGGACTAGCGGGAGTGGGCAGTTCTTC. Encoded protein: CATLGTSGSGQFF.

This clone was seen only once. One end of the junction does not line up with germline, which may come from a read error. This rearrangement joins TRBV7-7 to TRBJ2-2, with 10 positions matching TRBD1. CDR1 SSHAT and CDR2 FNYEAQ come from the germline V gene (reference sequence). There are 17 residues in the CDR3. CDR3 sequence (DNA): TGTGCTAGCAGCCCCGGTGTTGACAGGGGGCGAACCGGGGAGCTGTTTTTT. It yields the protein CASSPGVDRGRTGELFF.

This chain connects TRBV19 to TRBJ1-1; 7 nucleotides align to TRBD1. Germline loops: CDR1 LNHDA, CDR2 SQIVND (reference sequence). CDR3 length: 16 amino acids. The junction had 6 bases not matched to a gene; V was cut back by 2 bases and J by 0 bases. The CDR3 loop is CASSISQGDLNTEAFF. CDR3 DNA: TGTGCCAGTAGTATATCCCAGGGGGACTTGAACACTGAAGCTTTCTTT.